Listed here is a single T cell receptor (beta chain). The repertoire was sequenced with immunoSEQ multiplex PCR; TCRdb's copy has only in-frame clones and lacks some. The table records roughly 50,000 clones, roughly 92% of them present only once. The CDR3 extends over 15 amino acids. Trimming cost V 3 bases and J 2 bases, with 11 bases left between them. CDR1 SGHRS and CDR2 YFSETQ come from the germline V gene. The data derive from a study of T cell changes during pregnancy in multiple sclerosis. The source of this sequence is a female donor with multiple sclerosis, enrolled in a pregnancy study. V gene TRBV5-1 combines with J gene TRBJ1-4; D might be TRBD1 (5 bases). Sequenced material: CD4+ T cells from peripheral blood mononuclear cells, taken in the third trimester of pregnancy. CDR3 sequence (DNA): TGCGCCAGCAGCTCCCGGGGGGGGACTAATGAAAAACTGTTTTTT. Residues: CASSSRGGTNEKLFF. Full variable domain (remainder filled in from reference TRBV5-1 and TRBJ1-4): KAGVTQTPRYLIKTRGQQVTLSCSPISGHRSVSWYQQTPGQGLQFLFEYFSETQRNKGNFPGRFSGRQFSNSRSEMNVSTLELGDSALYLCASSSRGGTNEKLFFGSGTQLSVL.